This is a list of T cell receptor beta chains from one sample in a study of CD8 T cells in Susac syndrome. MiXCR was run by TCRdb on the immunoSEQ multiplex PCR reads, yielding one entry per CDR3 protein. This sample has 75,000 or so distinct CDR3 sequences, with roughly 94% found just once. Source material: CD8+ T cells from PBMCs. The receptors were gathered from a human donor with Susac syndrome. The CDR3 runs from the conserved cysteine through the conserved F or W. The order of the fields is clone size, J gene, D gene, V gene, CDR3 DNA, CDR3 protein. A D gene is named only where the DNA matches it firmly. Some rows mark clone size as missing; the rest say once, few, many or name a class of expanded clone.

NA	TRBJ2-7	TRBD2	TRBV7-2	TGTGCCAGCAGCTACGGGACTAGCGGGAAGCAAAGGCCTTACGAGCAGTACTTC	CASSYGTSGKQRPYEQYF
NA	TRBJ1-2	NA	TRBV7-9	TGTGCCAGCAGCTCTCCAGGGAAGTCTGGCTACACCTTC	CASSSPGKSGYTF
NA	TRBJ2-7	TRBD2	TRBV12-3/TRBV12-4	TGTGCCAGCAGTGACGGGGGACTATGGGGTCAGTACTTC	CASSDGGLWGQYF
NA	TRBJ1-5	TRBD1	TRBV7-8	TGTGCCAGCAGCCCCCAGGACAGGGCTAATCAGCCCCAGCATTTT	CASSPQDRANQPQHF
few	TRBJ1-2	NA	TRBV5-4	TGTGCCAGCACCCCCGAGAGGAATGGCTACACCTTC	CASTPERNGYTF
NA	TRBJ2-2	NA	TRBV29-1	TGCAGCGTTGAAATGGGCACCGGGGAGCTGTTTTTT	CSVEMGTGELFF
NA	TRBJ1-3	NA	TRBV27	TGTGCCAGCAGACCCGGGACATTGGGAAACACCATATATTTT	CASRPGTLGNTIYF
NA	TRBJ2-7	NA	TRBV2	TGTGCCAGCAGTCGGGGATCCTACGAGCAGTACTTC	CASSRGSYEQYF
NA	TRBJ2-7	NA	TRBV29-1	TGCAGCGTTGGCAGGGAATCCTACGAGCAGTACTTC	CSVGRESYEQYF
NA	TRBJ1-5	NA	TRBV15	TGTGCCACCAGCAGAGACGGGGAACAGCCCCAGCATTTT	CATSRDGEQPQHF
few	TRBJ2-2	NA	TRBV12-3/TRBV12-4	TGTGCCAGCAGTGAAAACACCGGGGAGCTGTTTTTT	CASSENTGELFF
NA	TRBJ2-7	NA	TRBV14	TGTGCCAGCAGCCAGGGCAGTTACTACGAGCAGTACTTC	CASSQGSYYEQYF
NA	TRBJ2-5	NA	TRBV5-6	TGTGCCAGCAGCTTGGCCATGGAGGGAAGGGGGACCCAGTACTTC	CASSLAMEGRGTQYF
NA	TRBJ1-2	NA	TRBV23-1	TGCGCCAGCAGTCACCCGGAACCCGGGACAAACTATGGCTACACCTTC	CASSHPEPGTNYGYTF
NA	TRBJ2-7	NA	TRBV5-1	TGCGCCAGCAGCTTTCAGGGTAATCCCCTGGACGAGCAGTACTTC	CASSFQGNPLDEQYF